The clone carrying this T cell receptor beta chain was found a few times. TCRdb called the 5' RACE reads again in MiXCR, with one record for every CDR3 protein. The sample lists around 510,000 distinct CDR3 sequences, around 15% occurring once. This sample was taken from a study of identical twins. The CDR3 runs to 12 residues. The V gene lost 5 bases and the J gene lost 2 bases, with 7 bases spanning the gap. The germline V gene encodes CDR1 GTSNPN and CDR2 SVGIG (reference sequence). The data also belong to a second study, concerning yellow fever vaccine responses in identical twins.

Source material: CD4+ T cells sorted from blood. The source is a woman younger than 35 in good health. The chain joins TRBV30 to TRBJ2-1, with D hard to call. The CDR3 DNA reads TGTGCCTGGGGTGCGACCTACAATGAGCAGTTCTTC. This translates into CAWGATYNEQFF. Full variable domain (missing parts from reference TRBV30 and TRBJ2-1): SQTIHQWPATLVQPVGSPLSLECTVEGTSNPNLYWYRQAAGRGLQLLFYSVGIGQISSEVPQNLSASRPQDRQFILSSKKLLLSDSGFYLCAWGATYNEQFFGPGTRLTVL.